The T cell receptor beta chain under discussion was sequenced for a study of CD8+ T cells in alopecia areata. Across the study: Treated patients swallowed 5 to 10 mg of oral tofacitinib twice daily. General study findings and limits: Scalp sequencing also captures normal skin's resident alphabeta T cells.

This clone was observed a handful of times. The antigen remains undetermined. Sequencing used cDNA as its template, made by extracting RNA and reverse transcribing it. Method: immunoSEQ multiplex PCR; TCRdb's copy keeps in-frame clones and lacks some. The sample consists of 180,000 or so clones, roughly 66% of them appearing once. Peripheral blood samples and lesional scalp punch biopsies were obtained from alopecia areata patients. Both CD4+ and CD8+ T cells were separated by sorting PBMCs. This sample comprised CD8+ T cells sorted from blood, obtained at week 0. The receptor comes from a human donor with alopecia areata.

The CDR3 coding sequence is TGTGCCAGCAGGACAGGGGGCAAAGCGTGGACCTTC. Encoded protein: CASRTGGKAWTF. This chain links TRBV25-1 with TRBJ1-2; 10 bases map to TRBD1. The J segment lost 14 bases and the V segment lost 6 bases, leaving 9 bases of the junction unmatched. There are 12 residues in the CDR3. The germline CDR1 and CDR2 sequences are MGHDK and SYGVNS.